The present T cell receptor beta chain was sequenced within a study of cytomegalovirus exposure and HLA in healthy donors. V was cut by 5 bases and J by 8 bases, with 13 bases left in between. In germline, CDR1 is SGHNT, CDR2 YENEEA. The CDR3 runs to 13 residues. Remarks on this clone: Antigen: not known.

The PCR contained 60 Vbeta and 13 Jbeta primers. Assay: immunoSEQ multiplex PCR; the TCRdb copy retains only in-frame clones and omits some. Of some 200,000 clones detected, approximately 9.5% appear once; the ten largest clones hold 1% to 1.5%. General study results and limits: Presence/absence analyses assumed roughly uniform sequencing depth across donors, which may not hold.

Sample: PBMCs. This TCR derives from a woman aged 30 to 39 in good health and CMV-seropositive. This chain connects TRBV11-3 to TRBJ2-1; D remains ambiguous. CDR3 nucleotides: TGTGCCAGCAGCCAAACGTGGGCTCATGAGCAGTTCTTC. This sequence encodes CASSQTWAHEQFF. Together with reference TRBV11-3 and TRBJ2-1, the CDR3 gives the full variable domain: EAGVVQSPRYKIIEKKQPVAFWCNPISGHNTLYWYLQNLGQGPELLIRYENEEAVDDSQLPKDRFSAERLKGVDSTLKIQPAELGDSAVYLCASSQTWAHEQFFGPGTRLTVL.